Listed here are 3 T cell receptor beta chains from one sample, sequenced in a study of early T cells in non-severe SARS-CoV-2 infection. TCRdb ran MiXCR on the 5' RACE reads and lists one entry per CDR3 protein. The sample has about 39,000 distinct CDR3 sequences, around 6.9% seen once. The sample taken for sequencing was whole blood. All receptors come from an adult who was a healthcare worker with PCR-confirmed SARS-CoV-2 infection or an uninfected control (not recorded which).

In this sample, this clonotype turned up many times. V and J are TRBV7-9 and TRBJ2-7; D is ambiguous. The length of the CDR3 is 12 residues. The V gene's germline CDR1 is SEHNR and CDR2 FQNEAQ (reference sequence). The germline V and J ends were trimmed by 1 base and 7 bases, with 8 bases remaining between them. CDR3 loop: CASSLVGYEQYF. For the CDR3, the DNA is TGTGCCAGCAGCTTAGTAGGGTATGAGCAGTACTTC. Together with reference TRBV7-9 and TRBJ2-7, the CDR3 gives the full variable domain: DTGVSQNPRHKITKRGQNVTFRCDPISEHNRLYWYRQTLGQGPEFLTYFQNEAQLEKSRLLSDRFSAERPKGSFSTLEIQRTEQGDSAMYLCASSLVGYEQYFGPGTRLTVT.

This clonotype has a count of ten or more. This chain connects TRBV7-8 to TRBJ1-3; D call uncertain. Germline V CDR1 and CDR2: SGHVS, FQNEAQ. The V and J ends lost 0 bases and 3 bases respectively, with 3 bases between them. The CDR3 runs 13 residues. DNA of the CDR3: TGTGCCAGCAGCTTAGCGAGTGGAAACACCATATATTTT. Translated, it gives CASSLASGNTIYF.

V and J are TRBV7-2 and TRBJ1-5; D not resolved. The CDR3 covers 15 residues. V lost 1 base, J lost 4 bases, and 11 bases lay in between. Germline V CDR1 and CDR2: SGHTA, FQGNSA. CDR3: CASSLVGDPNQPQHF. The CDR3 bases are TGTGCCAGCAGCTTAGTCGGCGATCCAAATCAGCCCCAGCATTTT.